This TCR beta chain was captured by sequencing in a study of T-cell memory formation after mild COVID-19. This clonotype has ten or more counts. Its antigen is unknown. It was 5'RACE with constant-segment primers that produced the TCR alpha and TCR beta cDNA libraries, which carried sample barcodes and UMIs. TCRdb used MiXCR to reprocess the 5' RACE reads, holding one entry per CDR3 protein. The sample contains around 300,000 distinct CDR3 sequences, approximately 19% of which appear only once. Study conclusions and caveats: Researchers found some responding clones in pre-infection memory, a sign that cross-reactive memory joined. From day 15 to 85, contracting clones were balanced between CD4 and CD8, whereas later expanders leaned toward CD4+. For second-wave clones that peaked at day 37, SARS-CoV-2 specificity went unverified.

The CDR3 consists of 14 residues. Germline CDR1 and CDR2: SGHRS and YFSETQ. The ends were cut back, 7 bases at V and 4 bases at J, with 17 bases in the middle. Source material: PBMCs or a T cell subset sorted from them (not recorded which). This sequence was found in a young man who had mild COVID-19 (a few samples of this study predate the infection). Cell type and time point are not known. The chain couples TRBV5-1 to TRBJ1-1; D not resolved. The CDR3 DNA sequence: TGCGCCAGCGATCTCATAAGTCCCAGCACTGAAGCTTTCTTT. Translating gives CASDLISPSTEAFF.